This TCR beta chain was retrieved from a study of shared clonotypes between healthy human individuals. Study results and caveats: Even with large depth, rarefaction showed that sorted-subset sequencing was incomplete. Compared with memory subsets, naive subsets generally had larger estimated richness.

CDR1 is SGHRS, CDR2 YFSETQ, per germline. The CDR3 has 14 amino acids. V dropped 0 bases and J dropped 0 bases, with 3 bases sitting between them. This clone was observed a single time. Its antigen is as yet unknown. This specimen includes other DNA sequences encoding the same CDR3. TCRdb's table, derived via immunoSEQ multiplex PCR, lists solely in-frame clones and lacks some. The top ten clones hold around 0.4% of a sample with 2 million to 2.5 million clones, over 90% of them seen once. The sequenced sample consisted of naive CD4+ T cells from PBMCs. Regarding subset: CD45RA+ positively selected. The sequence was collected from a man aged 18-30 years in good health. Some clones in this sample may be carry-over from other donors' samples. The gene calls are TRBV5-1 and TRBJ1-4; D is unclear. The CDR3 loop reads CASSLEATNEKLFF. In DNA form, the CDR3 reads TGCGCCAGCAGCTTGGAGGCAACTAATGAAAAACTGTTTTTT. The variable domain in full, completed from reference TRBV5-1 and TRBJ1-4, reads KAGVTQTPRYLIKTRGQQVTLSCSPISGHRSVSWYQQTPGQGLQFLFEYFSETQRNKGNFPGRFSGRQFSNSRSEMNVSTLELGDSALYLCASSLEATNEKLFFGSGTQLSVL.